The 31 T cell receptor beta chains given below trace back to one sample, sequenced in a study of blood T cells in healthy people across ages. The authors ran a second PCR of about 7 to 11 cycles using a sample-barcoded 5' primer and a J-beta primer mix. Each CDR3 protein is one row after TCRdb ran MiXCR on the 5' RACE reads. In the table there are 730,000 or so distinct CDR3 sequences, around 46% of which are singletons. Input material: blood. All receptors come from a woman aged 55-75 years in good health.

The CDR3 here is CASSLRRGGDTQYF. The DNA for the CDR3 is TGTGCCAGCAGTTTGAGGCGGGGAGGGGATACGCAGTATTTT. The chain has TRBV27 and TRBJ2-3, with TRBD2 identical over 7 bases. Per the germline V gene, CDR1 is MNHEY and CDR2 is SMNVEV (reference sequence). There are 14 residues in the CDR3. V lost 3 bases to trimming and J lost 6 bases; unmatched junction nucleotides: 6.

V gene TRBV12-3 or TRBV12-4 combines with J gene TRBJ2-3; weak D call: TRBD2 (7 bases). CDR3 length: 15 residues. V was trimmed by 3 bases and J by 3 bases, leaving 13 bases between them. This CDR3 is CASSFGGAVTDTQYF. Here the CDR3 DNA reads TGTGCCAGCAGTTTTGGGGGGGCAGTGACAGATACGCAGTATTTT.

This clonotype was picked up a small number of times. The chain is built from TRBV20-1 and TRBJ2-5, with 8 bases aligning to TRBD2. Germline CDR1 and CDR2: DFQATT and SNEGSKA (reference sequence). V gave up 3 bases and J gave up 4 bases; unmatched junction bases: 7. The CDR3 length is 14 residues. The CDR3 loop reads CSARDGRALETQYF. CDR3 nucleotides: TGCAGTGCTAGGGACGGGAGGGCCTTAGAGACCCAGTACTTC.

This clonotype has just one count. The gene calls are TRBV20-1 and TRBJ2-3; D remains unclear. The CDR3 totals 14 residues. The V gene's germline CDR1 is DFQATT and CDR2 SNEGSKA (reference sequence). Trimming removed 3 bases from V and 2 bases from J, with 12 bases in between. The CDR3: CSASFSLLTDTQYF. CDR3 DNA: TGCAGTGCTAGCTTCAGTCTGCTCACAGATACGCAGTATTTT.

This clonotype was seen ten or more times. J is TRBJ2-3 and V is TRBV24-1, with 8 nucleotides matching TRBD2. Germline trimming cut 4 bases from V and 6 bases from J; bases unmatched to any gene: 17. This CDR3 has 18 amino acids. Germline V gene sequence: CDR1 KGHDR, CDR2 SFDVKD. CDR3 DNA sequence: TGTGCCACCAGTGAAAGCGGTCGACGGATAGCGGGAACGGATACGCAGTATTTT. This translates into CATSESGRRIAGTDTQYF.

Concerning this clonotype: Relative to the germline gene, one junction end is altered; a read error may explain this. J is TRBJ1-4 and V is TRBV20-1; unclear D gene. Germline V gene data show CDR1 as DFQATT and CDR2 as SNEGSKA (reference sequence). The CDR3 covers 12 residues. The CDR3 here is CSARDNNEKLFF. DNA for the CDR3: TGCAGTGCCAGAGACAATAATGAAAAACTGTTTTTT.

The chain carries TRBV20-1 and TRBJ2-1; possible D gene TRBD2, 6 bases. Trimming cost V 0 bases and J 4 bases, with 10 bases left between them. The CDR3 is 14 residues long. Germline V lookup: CDR1 DFQATT, CDR2 SNEGSKA (reference sequence). The CDR3 region has the DNA TGCAGTGCTAGAGAACTAGCCACTTACAATGAGCAGTTCTTC. Translation gives CSARELATYNEQFF.

This clonotype was detected a few times. The V and J genes are TRBV12-3 or TRBV12-4 and TRBJ1-4; D uncertain. This CDR3 has 14 amino acids. Between the trimmed V and J ends, which lost 2 bases and 0 bases, there was a span of 4 bases. For the CDR3, the DNA is TGTGCCAGCAGTTTAAGAACAACTAATGAAAAACTGTTTTTT. Its translation: CASSLRTTNEKLFF.

A single count supports this clonotype. One end of the junction fails to match germline, which may point to a read error. CDR3 sequence (DNA): TGTGCCATCAGTGACCCCGAGGGGACCACCTACAATGAGCAGTTCTTC. This codes for CAISDPEGTTYNEQFF. The V call is TRBV24-1, the J call TRBJ2-1; D is possibly TRBD1 or TRBD2 (5 bases each). The CDR3 is made up of 16 amino acids. Germline loops: CDR1 KGHDR, CDR2 SFDVKD.

This clonotype was picked up a small number of times. The chain joins TRBV21-1 to TRBJ2-1. TRBV21-1 is a listed pseudogene. CDR3 size: 15 residues. The CDR3: CASSPRPSSYNEQFF. CDR3 nucleotides: TGTGCCAGCAGCCCCAGGCCGTCCTCCTACAATGAGCAGTTCTTC.

This clonotype was seen just once. The chain carries TRBV5-1 and TRBJ2-1; 9 bases map to TRBD2. This CDR3 has 15 residues. Per the germline V gene, CDR1 is SGHRS and CDR2 is YFSETQ. Trimming took 4 bases from V and 5 from J; bases not matched to a gene: 7. This chain's CDR3 is CASSILAGRDNEQFF. In DNA form, the CDR3 reads TGCGCCAGCAGCATCCTAGCGGGAAGGGACAATGAGCAGTTCTTC.

This rearrangement joins TRBV14 to TRBJ2-5, with TRBD2 identical over 9 bases. The CDR3 extends over 17 amino acids. V lost 0 bases to trimming and J lost 0 bases; unmatched junction nucleotides: 5. Germline assignment: CDR1 SGHDN and CDR2 FVKESK. This CDR3 is CASSQDYLAGYQETQYF. The DNA for the CDR3 is TGTGCCAGCAGCCAAGATTACCTAGCGGGGTACCAAGAGACCCAGTACTTC. The full variable domain, in which reference TRBV14 and TRBJ2-5 provide the parts outside the CDR3, is EAGVTQFPSHSVIEKGQTVTLRCDPISGHDNLYWYRRVMGKEIKFLLHFVKESKQDESGMPNNRFLAERTGGTYSTLKVQPAELEDSGVYFCASSQDYLAGYQETQYFGPGTRLLVL.

The chain employs TRBV11-2 and TRBJ2-7; 7 nucleotides align to TRBD2. The V segment lost 5 bases and the J segment 0 bases; nucleotides outside the gene matches: 7. Looked up from germline, CDR1 is SGHAT and CDR2 is FQNNGV. CDR3 length: 15 residues. The CDR3 DNA reads TGTGCCAGCAGCGGACCTAGCGGCTACTCCTACGAGCAGTACTTC. This codes for CASSGPSGYSYEQYF. Full variable domain (remainder filled in from reference TRBV11-2 and TRBJ2-7): EAGVAQSPRYKIIEKRQSVAFWCNPISGHATLYWYQQILGQGPKLLIQFQNNGVVDDSQLPKDRFSAERLKGVDSTLKIQPAKLEDSAVYLCASSGPSGYSYEQYFGPGTRLTVT.

This clonotype was seen ten or more times. V and J are TRBV5-5 and TRBJ2-7, with 9 positions matching TRBD1. In germline, CDR1 is SGHKS, CDR2 YYEKEE (reference sequence). The ends lost 3 bases at V and 5 bases at J; junction bases unmatched: 3. This CDR3 spans 13 amino acids. The CDR3 DNA sequence: TGTGCCAGCAGCTCCGGGACAGGGAACGAGCAGTACTTC. This encodes CASSSGTGNEQYF.

This clonotype was seen ten or more times. V is TRBV7-2 and J is TRBJ1-5; D gene uncertain. Between the trimmed V and J ends, which lost 1 base and 0 bases, there was a span of 10 bases. From germline, CDR1 is SGHTA and CDR2 FQGNSA. The CDR3 runs 16 residues. CDR3 sequence reads: CASSLGSLYSNQPQHF. CDR3 coding DNA: TGTGCCAGCAGCTTAGGCAGCCTATATAGCAATCAGCCCCAGCATTTT.

This clonotype was counted a single time. The chain has TRBV20-1 and TRBJ1-1; a possible D gene is TRBD1 (5 bases). From germline, CDR1 is DFQATT and CDR2 SNEGSKA (reference sequence). V was shortened by 5 bases and J by 3 bases, with 13 bases between the two germline ends. CDR3 length: 13 residues. CDR3 in DNA: TGCAGTGCTTCCGAAGGGGCTCACACTGAAGCTTTCTTT. This translates into CSASEGAHTEAFF.

The gene calls are TRBV14 and TRBJ2-1; 7 bases line up with TRBD2. The CDR3 sequence is 16 residues long. V trimming: 4 bases; J trimming: 0 bases; junction bases outside the gene matches: 6. Germline CDR1 and CDR2: SGHDN and FVKESK. The CDR3 nucleotides read TGTGCCAGCAGCCTAATAGCGGGTTTCTCCTACAATGAGCAGTTCTTC. Translated, it gives CASSLIAGFSYNEQFF. Looking up the rest from reference TRBV14 and TRBJ2-1 gives the full variable domain: EAGVTQFPSHSVIEKGQTVTLRCDPISGHDNLYWYRRVMGKEIKFLLHFVKESKQDESGMPNNRFLAERTGGTYSTLKVQPAELEDSGVYFCASSLIAGFSYNEQFFGPGTRLTVL.

V is TRBV27 and J is TRBJ2-5; TRBD2 is a possible D gene (6 bases). Judging by the DNA end, TRBJ2-1 fits better; the J call may be wrong. Germline V gene sequence: CDR1 MNHEY, CDR2 SMNVEV (reference sequence). The CDR3 loop spans 15 amino acids. CDR3 DNA sequence: TGTGCCAGCAGTTTCCGTGGGACGGATGGAGGGACCCAGTTCTTC. Its protein product is CASSFRGTDGGTQFF.

This clonotype came up a few times. The V and J genes are TRBV4-1 and TRBJ2-7; D might be TRBD2 (6 bases). The V gene lost 0 bases and the J gene lost 7 bases, with 31 bases spanning the gap. Germline values: CDR1 MGHRA, CDR2 YSYEKL. CDR3 length: 20 residues. The CDR3 DNA follows: TGCGCCAGCAGCCAAGATTCCCCCCGTGGACTCGGACTATTATCGGGTGAGCAGTACTTC. Translated, it gives CASSQDSPRGLGLLSGEQYF.

This clonotype has more than one count but fewer than ten. The gene calls are TRBV29-1 and TRBJ2-7; D remains unclear. CDR1 is SQVTM and CDR2 is ANQGSEA in the germline V gene. Trimming pared 6 bases from V and 2 bases from J, leaving 11 bases between. The CDR3 contains 12 residues. The CDR3 DNA sequence: TGCAGCGTGGGCCGGGCCCCCTACGAGCAGTACTTC. This sequence encodes CSVGRAPYEQYF.

In its sample, this clonotype was seen a few times. The rearrangement links TRBV10-3 to TRBJ2-2, with no clear D. The CDR3 loop spans 14 amino acids. V was pared by 6 bases and J by 1 base, with 9 bases between. Germline V gene sequence: CDR1 ENHRY, CDR2 SYGVKD. In DNA, the CDR3 is TGTGCCATCAGGGGAAAGGGGAACACCGGGGAGCTGTTTTTT. This sequence encodes CAIRGKGNTGELFF.

J is TRBJ2-3 and V is TRBV9; D tentatively reads TRBD1 or TRBD2 (5 bases each). Trimming took off 0 bases at V and 9 bases at J, with 11 bases between the two ends. The germline V gene encodes CDR1 SGDLS and CDR2 YYNGEE. The CDR3 runs to 13 residues. The CDR3 nucleotides are TGTGCCAGCAGCGTAGGGGGGAGCGGCACGCAGTATTTT. Its protein is CASSVGGSGTQYF.

J is TRBJ2-5 and V is TRBV20-1; the match to TRBD1 covers 9 bases. Germline V CDR1 and CDR2: DFQATT, SNEGSKA (reference sequence). The CDR3 has 13 residues. With V trimmed by 5 bases and J by 5 bases, 6 bases remained unmatched. The CDR3 nucleotides are TGCAGTGCTTTCACGGACAGGGGTGAGACCCAGTACTTC. Amino acid sequence: CSAFTDRGETQYF.

In this sample, this clonotype turned up a few times. The chain recombines TRBV2 with TRBJ2-5; no firm D call. Germline values: CDR1 SNHLY, CDR2 FYNNEI. The CDR3 sequence is 14 residues long. V lost 3 bases and J lost 1, with 9 bases in between. CDR3 protein: CASSEWVSQETQYF. CDR3 bases: TGTGCCAGCAGTGAGTGGGTTAGCCAAGAGACCCAGTACTTC.

This clonotype appeared many times. The chain uses TRBV21-1 and TRBJ2-6; the table's D call TRBD2 went unverified against the DNA. TRBV21-1 is deemed a pseudogene. This CDR3 has 18 residues. CDR3 sequence (DNA): TGTGCCAGCAGCAAAGGAATAGCGGGAGGCTTTGGGGCCAACGTCCTGACTTTC. This encodes CASSKGIAGGFGANVLTF.

The CDR3 loop reads CATSRVRTSADTQYF. In DNA, the CDR3 is TGTGCCACCAGCAGAGTCCGGACTAGTGCAGATACGCAGTATTTT. V usage is TRBV15 and J usage is TRBJ2-3; 7 bases match TRBD2. Germline V gives CDR1 LNHNV, CDR2 YYDKDF (reference sequence). The CDR3 is 15 residues long. The V segment lost 1 base and the J segment 4 bases; nucleotides outside the gene matches: 5.

This clonotype was recorded a few times. The chain recombines TRBV7-9 with TRBJ2-4; 9 positions match TRBD2. The CDR3 is made up of 16 amino acids. Germline V gene data show CDR1 as SEHNR and CDR2 as FQNEAQ (reference sequence). The ends lost 0 bases at V and 6 bases at J; junction bases unmatched: 6. CDR3 amino acids: CASSLALGLATNIQYF. CDR3 nucleotide sequence: TGTGCCAGCAGCTTAGCGCTTGGACTAGCGACAAACATTCAGTACTTC.

The J gene is TRBJ2-7, the V gene TRBV2; the match to TRBD2 covers 9 bases. CDR3 length: 16 residues. CDR1 and CDR2 from the germline V gene are SNHLY and FYNNEI. Unmatched junction bases numbered 14, after V lost 1 base and J lost 10 bases. This chain's CDR3 is CASSEEIAGAGEIQYF. The CDR3 DNA reads TGTGCCAGCAGTGAAGAGATAGCGGGGGCCGGGGAGATCCAGTACTTC.

This chain uses TRBV7-3 with TRBJ1-5; D is unresolved. Trimming left V 3 bases short and J 5 bases short, with 14 bases between. Germline assignment: CDR1 SGHTA and CDR2 FQGTGA. CDR3 length: 15 residues. The CDR3 DNA reads as TGTGCCAGCAGCTTGTCAGGAGAGCCGGATCAGCCCCAGCATTTT. It is translated as CASSLSGEPDQPQHF.

This clonotype has a handful of counts. The rearrangement uses TRBV29-1 and TRBJ1-1; 8 nucleotides align to TRBD1. The germline gives CDR1 SQVTM, CDR2 ANQGSEA. V lost 4 bases to trimming and J lost 1 base; unmatched junction nucleotides: 5. The CDR3 sequence is 14 residues long. The CDR3 here is CSVGSTGANTEAFF. The CDR3 coding sequence is TGCAGCGTTGGTTCGACAGGGGCGAACACTGAAGCTTTCTTT.

This clonotype was seen at least ten times. The chain combines TRBV29-1 with TRBJ1-2; 8 bases align to TRBD1. The CDR3 has 13 residues. V trimming: 5 bases; J trimming: 4 bases; junction bases outside the gene matches: 6. Germline values: CDR1 SQVTM, CDR2 ANQGSEA. The CDR3 loop is CSVTRTGPYGYTF. The CDR3 bases are TGCAGCGTTACTAGGACAGGGCCCTATGGCTACACCTTC.